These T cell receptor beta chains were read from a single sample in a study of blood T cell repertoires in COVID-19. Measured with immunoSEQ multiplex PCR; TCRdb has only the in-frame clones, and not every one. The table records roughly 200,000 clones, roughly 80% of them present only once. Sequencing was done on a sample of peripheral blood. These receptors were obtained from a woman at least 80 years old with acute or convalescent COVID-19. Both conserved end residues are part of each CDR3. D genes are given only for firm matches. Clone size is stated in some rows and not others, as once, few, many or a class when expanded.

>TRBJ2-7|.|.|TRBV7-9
TGTGCCAGCAGCCATGTCGACACGTCCTACGAGCAGTACTTC
CASSHVDTSYEQYF
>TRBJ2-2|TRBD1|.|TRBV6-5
TGTGCCAGCGGACAGGGGACCGGGGAGCTGTTTTTT
CASGQGTGELFF
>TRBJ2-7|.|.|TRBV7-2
TGTGCCAGCAGCTTAGCGCGAGCGTACGAGCAGTACTTC
CASSLARAYEQYF
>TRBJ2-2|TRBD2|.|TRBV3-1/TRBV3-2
TGTGCCAGCAGCAAACTAGCGGGGGACACCGGGGAGCTGTTTTTT
CASSKLAGDTGELFF
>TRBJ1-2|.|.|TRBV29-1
TGCAGCGTTGCAAGTCAGATCGATGGCTACACCTTC
CSVASQIDGYTF
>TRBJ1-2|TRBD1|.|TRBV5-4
TGTGCCAGCAGCTTTGGGACACAGGGGGTTAGAGGGGGCTACACCTTC
CASSFGTQGVRGGYTF
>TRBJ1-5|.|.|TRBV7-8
TGTGCCAGCAGCTTATATAACAGGGCGAGAGCGAATAGCAATCAGCCCCAGCATTTT
CASSLYNRARANSNQPQHF
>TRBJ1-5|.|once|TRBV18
TGTGCCAGCTCACCGGGGAGGGCGAGCAATCAGCCCCAGCATTTT
CASSPGRASNQPQHF
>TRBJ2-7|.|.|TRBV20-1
TGCAGTGCTAGTTTGGCGGGGCCCTACGAGCAGTACTTC
CSASLAGPYEQYF
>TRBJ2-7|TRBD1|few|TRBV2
TGTGCCAGCAGTGAAAATGGACAGGGGTTCTACGAGCAGTACTTC
CASSENGQGFYEQYF
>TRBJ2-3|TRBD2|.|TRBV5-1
TGCGCCAGCGGTAGCGGGGTTCCCACAGATACGCAGTATTTT
CASGSGVPTDTQYF
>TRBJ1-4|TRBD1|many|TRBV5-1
TGCGCCAGCAGCTCGGGAAGGGGGCAGGATGAAAAACTGTTTTTT
CASSSGRGQDEKLFF
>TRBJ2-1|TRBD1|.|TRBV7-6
TGTGCCAGCGCCGGGACAGGTACTATCAATGAGCAGTTCTTC
CASAGTGTINEQFF
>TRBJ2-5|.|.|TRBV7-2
TGTGCCAGCAGCTTAGCGATTCGGGAGACCCAGTACTTC
CASSLAIRETQYF